Below, 19 T cell receptor beta chains from the same sample are listed, as sequenced in a study of blood T cells in healthy people across ages. Next came a second PCR, run for about 6 to 12 cycles, which used a sample-barcoded 5' primer along with a J-beta primer mix. TCRdb ran MiXCR on the 5' RACE reads and lists one entry per CDR3 protein. Here the sample spans roughly 1.7 million distinct CDR3 sequences, about 32% being singletons. Input material: blood. Receptors originate from a woman in her twenties or thirties in good health.

The genes are TRBV4-2 and TRBJ1-2; TRBD1 aligns across 11 bases. This CDR3 is built from 15 residues. CDR1 is LGHNA and CDR2 is YNFKEQ in the germline V gene. Trimming at V came to 3 bases and at J to 4 bases, leaving 4 bases not matched to a gene. This CDR3 reads CASSHRDRGFYGYTF. The CDR3 DNA sequence: TGTGCCAGCAGCCACCGGGACAGGGGGTTCTATGGCTACACCTTC.

This chain joins TRBV7-2 and TRBJ2-5, with D possibly TRBD2 on 7 matching bases. The V gene lost 7 bases and the J gene lost 4 bases, with 22 bases spanning the gap. This CDR3 contains 16 residues. The germline gives CDR1 SGHTA, CDR2 FQGNSA. CDR3 residues: CASTMGGALKGETQYF. CDR3 sequence (DNA): TGTGCCAGCACCATGGGGGGGGCTCTCAAAGGAGAGACCCAGTACTTC.

At least ten counts were recorded for this clonotype. The chain employs TRBV7-2 and TRBJ2-7; maybe TRBD2 (5 bases). The V end was cut by 0 bases, the J end by 3 bases, with 9 bases between. The CDR3 extends over 14 amino acids. CDR1 is SGHTA and CDR2 is FQGNSA in the germline V gene. CDR3 DNA: TGTGCCAGCAGCTTAGCGGGAGCGAACTACGAGCAGTACTTC. Its protein is CASSLAGANYEQYF.

This chain joins TRBV20-1 and TRBJ1-2, with 9 bases aligning to TRBD1. Per the germline V gene, CDR1 is DFQATT and CDR2 is SNEGSKA (reference sequence). CDR3 length: 15 residues. The trim removed 1 base at V and 4 bases at J, leaving 7 bases unmatched. The CDR3 DNA follows: TGCAGTGCTAGAGTTCGGACAGGGGCGATCTATGGCTACACCTTC. Its protein product is CSARVRTGAIYGYTF.

V gene TRBV5-1 combines with J gene TRBJ2-2, with TRBD2 matching 10 bases. The V gene end was trimmed by 4 bases and the J gene end by 4 bases; junction bases not matched to a gene: 7. CDR1 SGHRS and CDR2 YFSETQ come from the germline V gene. The CDR3 consists of 16 residues. In DNA, the CDR3 is TGCGCCAGCAGCATCACACCTAGCGGGGGCACCGGGGAGCTGTTTTTT. This sequence encodes CASSITPSGGTGELFF.

The chain's CDR3 is CASSQDGGFDPSYEQYF. CDR3 DNA sequence: TGCGCCAGCAGCCAAGATGGGGGGTTCGACCCTTCCTACGAGCAGTACTTC. The V and J genes are TRBV4-1 and TRBJ2-7; a possible D gene is TRBD2 (6 bases). This CDR3 region has 17 residues. Germline V gene lookup returns CDR1 MGHRA and CDR2 YSYEKL. V lost 0 bases and J lost 1, with 16 bases in between.

This clonotype occurred a few times. The CDR3 bases are TGCAGTGCTAGAGATCAGAGCGGGGGGTACAATGAGCAGTTCTTC. Its translation: CSARDQSGGYNEQFF. The chain employs TRBV20-1 and TRBJ2-1; 9 bases are shared with TRBD2. The germline V gene encodes CDR1 DFQATT and CDR2 SNEGSKA (reference sequence). Trimming at V came to 0 bases and at J to 4 bases, leaving 4 bases not matched to a gene. The CDR3 runs to 15 residues.

This clonotype was seen more than once but under ten times. This chain links TRBV5-8 with TRBJ2-1, with TRBD2 matching over 9 bases. CDR3 size: 17 residues. The J segment lost 0 bases and the V segment lost 0 bases, leaving 4 bases of the junction unmatched. Germline assignment: CDR1 SGHTS and CDR2 YDEGEE. The CDR3 here is CASSLGLAVRSYNEQFF. The CDR3 DNA sequence: TGTGCCAGCAGCTTGGGACTAGCGGTTCGCTCCTACAATGAGCAGTTCTTC.

This clonotype is a singleton in its sample. The chain joins TRBV18 to TRBJ2-1; no definite D call. Germline V gives CDR1 KGHSH, CDR2 LQKENI. This CDR3 spans 14 amino acids. Trimming shortened V by 3 bases and J by 10 bases, and 16 bases separated the two germline ends. The CDR3 is CASSPDLPNGEQFF. CDR3 nucleotide sequence: TGTGCCAGCTCACCTGACTTGCCAAATGGGGAGCAGTTCTTC.

The table lists this clonotype with a few counts. V usage is TRBV20-1 and J usage is TRBJ2-7, with a possible D match to TRBD2 (5 bases). CDR1 is DFQATT, CDR2 SNEGSKA, per germline (reference sequence). The ends were cut back, 6 bases at V and 7 bases at J, with 16 bases in the middle. The CDR3 extends over 12 amino acids. CDR3 sequence (DNA): TGCAGTGCGGAAGGACTGGGAATAGAGCAGTACTTC. It specifies CSAEGLGIEQYF.

The chain is built from TRBV29-1 and TRBJ1-1; possible D gene TRBD1, 5 bases. This CDR3 spans 14 amino acids. Trimming removed 4 bases from V and 0 bases from J, with 12 bases in between. CDR1 and CDR2 (germline): SQVTM, ANQGSEA. The CDR3 loop is CSVGAGSLNTEAFF. CDR3 coding DNA: TGCAGCGTTGGTGCAGGGTCCCTGAACACTGAAGCTTTCTTT.

This clonotype was found a few times. This chain joins TRBV18 and TRBJ2-5; D is perhaps TRBD1 or TRBD2 (6 bases each). This CDR3 contains 16 residues. CDR1 and CDR2 from the germline V gene are KGHSH and LQKENI. Trimming left V 6 bases short and J 1 base short, with 18 bases between. The CDR3 region is CASSPIGGGLQETQYF. In DNA, the CDR3 is TGTGCCAGCTCCCCGATTGGAGGGGGACTCCAAGAGACCCAGTACTTC. Variable domain in full (rest from reference TRBV18 and TRBJ2-5): NAGVMQNPRHLVRRRGQEARLRCSPMKGHSHVYWYRQLPEEGLKFMVYLQKENIIDESGMPKERFSAEFPKEGPSILRIQQVVRGDSAAYFCASSPIGGGLQETQYFGPGTRLLVL.

For the CDR3, the DNA is TGTGCCAGCAGCTTAGAGCCGGGGGAGCAGTACTTC. Amino acids: CASSLEPGEQYF. This rearrangement joins TRBV5-5 to TRBJ2-5; maybe TRBD2 (6 bases). CDR3 length: 12 residues. Trimming took 2 bases from V and 11 from J, leaving 13 bases between them. Germline lookup yields CDR1 SGHKS and CDR2 YYEKEE (reference sequence).

The rearrangement uses TRBV12-3 or TRBV12-4 and TRBJ2-1, with 8 nucleotides matching TRBD1. V trimming: 3 bases; J trimming: 6 bases; junction bases outside the gene matches: 10. The CDR3 totals 16 residues. In DNA, the CDR3 is TGTGCCAGCAGTTTTGGGTCCCAGGGGGCGTTCAATGAGCAGTTCTTC. The encoded protein is CASSFGSQGAFNEQFF.

This clonotype was counted only a few times. A read error may account for a junction end that differs from germline. V usage is TRBV28 and J usage is TRBJ2-7; no firm D call. CDR1 is MDHEN, CDR2 SYDVKM, per germline. This CDR3 is built from 13 residues. This chain's CDR3 is CASFRRDSYKQYF. CDR3 DNA sequence: TGTGCCAGCTTCAGGCGTGATTCCTACAAGCAGTACTTC.

This clonotype occurred many times. The chain employs TRBV29-1 and TRBJ2-7; 15 bases map to TRBD2. The CDR3 is made up of 16 amino acids. The V gene end was trimmed by 6 bases and the J gene end by 0 bases; junction bases not matched to a gene: 6. Germline V gene lookup returns CDR1 SQVTM and CDR2 ANQGSEA. CDR3 residues: CSVLGLAGGSSYEQYF. The CDR3 DNA reads as TGCAGCGTCCTGGGACTAGCGGGGGGAAGCTCCTACGAGCAGTACTTC.

The chain carries TRBV20-1 and TRBJ1-4; D is undetermined. Germline V CDR1 and CDR2: DFQATT, SNEGSKA (reference sequence). Trimming cost V 5 bases and J 8 bases, with 15 bases left between them. This CDR3 has 13 amino acids. The CDR3 reads CSAEPGREEKLFF. The CDR3 DNA reads as TGCAGTGCTGAGCCCGGACGAGAAGAAAAACTGTTTTTT.

J is TRBJ2-3 and V is TRBV20-1; tentatively, D is TRBD1 or TRBD2 (8 bases each). CDR3 length: 17 amino acids. Germline CDR1 is DFQATT and CDR2 is SNEGSKA (reference sequence). With 6 bases removed from V and 5 bases from J, the gap between germline ends came to 27 bases. The CDR3 protein is CSASAQGGLVIEDTQYF. The CDR3, as DNA: TGCAGTGCCAGCGCACAGGGGGGACTAGTGATCGAAGATACGCAGTATTTT.

The table lists this clonotype with a few counts. The chain recombines TRBV20-1 with TRBJ2-1; 9 bases align to TRBD2. The CDR3 spans 13 residues. CDR1 and CDR2 (germline): DFQATT, SNEGSKA (reference sequence). The trim removed 4 bases at V and 8 bases at J, leaving 6 bases unmatched. The CDR3 here is CSATGTSLDEQFF. In nucleotides, the CDR3 is TGCAGTGCTACCGGGACTAGCTTGGATGAGCAGTTCTTC.